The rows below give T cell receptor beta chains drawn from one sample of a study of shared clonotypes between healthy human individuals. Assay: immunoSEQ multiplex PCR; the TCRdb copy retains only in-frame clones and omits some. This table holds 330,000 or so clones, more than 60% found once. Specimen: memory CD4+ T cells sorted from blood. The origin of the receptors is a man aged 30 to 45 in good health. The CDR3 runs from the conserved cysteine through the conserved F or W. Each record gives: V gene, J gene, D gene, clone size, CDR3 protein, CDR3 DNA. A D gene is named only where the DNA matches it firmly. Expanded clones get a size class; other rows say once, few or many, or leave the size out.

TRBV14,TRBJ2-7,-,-,CASSQWDIPYEQYF,TGTGCCAGCAGCCAATGGGACATCCCCTACGAGCAGTACTTC
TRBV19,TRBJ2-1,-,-,CASSISSVVQNEQFF,TGTGCCAGTAGTATTTCGAGTGTCGTTCAGAATGAGCAGTTCTTC
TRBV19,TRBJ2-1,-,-,CASSPKSRRTAYNEQFF,TGTGCCAGTAGTCCAAAAAGTCGAAGGACAGCCTACAATGAGCAGTTCTTC
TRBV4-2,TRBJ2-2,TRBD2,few,CASSQDLAGITGELFF,TGTGCCAGCAGCCAAGATCTAGCGGGGATCACCGGGGAGCTGTTTTTT
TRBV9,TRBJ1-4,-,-,CASSASGNEKLFF,TGTGCCAGCAGCGCTAGCGGGAATGAAAAACTGTTTTTT
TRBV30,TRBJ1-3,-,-,CAQTTEGTIYF,TGTGCTCAAACGACAGAGGGCACCATATATTTT
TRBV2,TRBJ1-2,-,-,CASSEWVNYGYTF,TGTGCCAGCAGTGAATGGGTTAACTATGGCTACACCTTC
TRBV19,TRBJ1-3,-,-,CASSRRGSGNTIYF,TGTGCCAGTAGCAGAAGAGGCTCTGGAAACACCATATATTTT
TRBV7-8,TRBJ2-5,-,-,CASSSIRETQYF,TGTGCCAGCAGCTCCATTCGGGAGACCCAGTACTTC
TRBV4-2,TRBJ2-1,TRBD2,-,CASSPQLAGLYNEQFF,TGTGCCAGCAGCCCTCAACTAGCGGGACTCTACAATGAGCAGTTCTTC
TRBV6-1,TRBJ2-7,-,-,CASRRGQSTYEQYF,TGTGCCAGCAGGAGAGGACAGTCTACCTACGAGCAGTACTTC
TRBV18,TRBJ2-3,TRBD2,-,CASSPRVAGAGDTQYF,TGTGCCAGCTCACCACGGGTAGCGGGAGCCGGAGATACGCAGTATTTT
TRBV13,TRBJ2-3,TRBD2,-,CASSFGLAADTQYF,TGTGCCAGCAGCTTCGGTCTAGCGGCAGATACGCAGTATTTT
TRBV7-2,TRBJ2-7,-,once,CASSPLLVDYSYEQYF,TGTGCCAGCAGTCCTCTATTGGTTGATTATTCCTACGAGCAGTACTTC
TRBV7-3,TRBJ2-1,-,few,CASSLRAPAGEQFF,TGTGCCAGCAGCTTAAGGGCCCCGGCGGGAGAGCAGTTCTTC
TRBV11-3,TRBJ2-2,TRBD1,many,CASSSRQGSRGNTGELFF,TGTGCCAGCAGTTCTAGACAGGGTTCAAGGGGGAACACCGGGGAGCTGTTTTTT
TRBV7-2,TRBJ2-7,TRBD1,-,CASSTGTGDFYEQYF,TGTGCCAGCAGCACCGGGACAGGGGACTTCTACGAGCAGTACTTC
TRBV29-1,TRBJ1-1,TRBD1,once,CRADRGTEAFF,TGCAGAGCTGACAGGGGGACTGAAGCTTTCTTT
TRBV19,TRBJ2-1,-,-,CASGINFYNEQFF,TGTGCCAGCGGAATAAACTTCTACAATGAGCAGTTCTTC
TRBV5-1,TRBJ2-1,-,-,CASSSQDRSFANEQFF,TGCGCCAGCAGCTCCCAGGACAGATCCTTCGCCAATGAGCAGTTCTTC